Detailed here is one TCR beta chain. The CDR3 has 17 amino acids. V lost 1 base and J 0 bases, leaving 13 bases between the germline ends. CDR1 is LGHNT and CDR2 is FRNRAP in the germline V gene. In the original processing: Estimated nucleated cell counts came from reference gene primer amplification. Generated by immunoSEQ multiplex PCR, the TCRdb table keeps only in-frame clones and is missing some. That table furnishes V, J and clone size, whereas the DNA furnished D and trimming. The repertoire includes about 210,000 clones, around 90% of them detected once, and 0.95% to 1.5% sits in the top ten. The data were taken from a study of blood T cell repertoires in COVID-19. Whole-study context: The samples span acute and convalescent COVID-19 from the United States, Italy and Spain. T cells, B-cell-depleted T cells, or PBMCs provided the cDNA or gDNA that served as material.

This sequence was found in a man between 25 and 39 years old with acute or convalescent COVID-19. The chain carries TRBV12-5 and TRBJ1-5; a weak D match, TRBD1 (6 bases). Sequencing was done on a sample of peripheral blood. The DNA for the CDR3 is TGTGCTAGTGGTTTGGGGAGCACAGGGAGTAGCAATCAGCCCCAGCATTTT. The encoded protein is CASGLGSTGSSNQPQHF.